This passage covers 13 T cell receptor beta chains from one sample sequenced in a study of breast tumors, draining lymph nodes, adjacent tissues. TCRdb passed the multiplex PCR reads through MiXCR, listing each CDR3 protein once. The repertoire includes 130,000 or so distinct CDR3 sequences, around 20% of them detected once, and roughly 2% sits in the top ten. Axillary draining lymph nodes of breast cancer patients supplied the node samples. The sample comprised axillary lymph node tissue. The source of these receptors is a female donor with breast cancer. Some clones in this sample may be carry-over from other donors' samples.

CDR3 nucleotide sequence: TGTGCCAGCAGCCATTTAGGACAGGGGGCCTCCAAAAACATTCAGTACTTC. Its translation: CASSHLGQGASKNIQYF. This chain uses TRBV7-2 with TRBJ2-4, with 11 nucleotides matching TRBD1. J was trimmed by 2 bases and V by 5 bases; bases with no gene match: 8. The CDR3 spans 17 residues. Germline CDR1 reads SGHTA; CDR2 reads FQGNSA.

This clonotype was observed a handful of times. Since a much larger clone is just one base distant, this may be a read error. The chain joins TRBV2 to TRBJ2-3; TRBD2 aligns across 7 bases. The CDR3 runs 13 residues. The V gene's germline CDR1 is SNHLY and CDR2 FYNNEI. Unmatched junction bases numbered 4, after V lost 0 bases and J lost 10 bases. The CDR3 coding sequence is TGTGCCAGCAGTGAAGCGGCGGGGGATGCGCAGTATTTT. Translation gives CASSEAAGDAQYF. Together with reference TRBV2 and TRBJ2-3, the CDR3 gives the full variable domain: EPEVTQTPSHQVTQMGQEVILRCVPISNHLYFYWYRQILGQKVEFLVSFYNNEISEKSEIFDDQFSVERPDGSNFTLKIRSTKLEDSAMYFCASSEAAGDAQYFGPGTRLTVL.

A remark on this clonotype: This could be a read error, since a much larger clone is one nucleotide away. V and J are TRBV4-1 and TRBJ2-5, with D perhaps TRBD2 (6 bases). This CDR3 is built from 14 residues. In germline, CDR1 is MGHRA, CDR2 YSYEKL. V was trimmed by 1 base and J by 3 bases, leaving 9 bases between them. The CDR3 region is CASSQVGGEETQYF. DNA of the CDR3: TGCGCCAGCAGCCAAGTAGGAGGGGAAGAGACCCAGTACTTC.

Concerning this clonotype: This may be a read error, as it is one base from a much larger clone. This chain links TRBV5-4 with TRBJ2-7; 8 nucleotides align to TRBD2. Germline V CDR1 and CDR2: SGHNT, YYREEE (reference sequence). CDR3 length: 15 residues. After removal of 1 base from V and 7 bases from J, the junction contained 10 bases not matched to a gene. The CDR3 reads CASSLRTGGPWEQYF. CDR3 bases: TGTGCCAGCAGCTTGCGGACGGGAGGGCCTTGGGAGCAGTACTTC.

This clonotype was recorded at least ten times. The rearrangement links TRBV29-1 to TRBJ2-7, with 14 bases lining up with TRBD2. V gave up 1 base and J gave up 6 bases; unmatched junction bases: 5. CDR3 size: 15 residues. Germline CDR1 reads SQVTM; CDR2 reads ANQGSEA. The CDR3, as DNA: TGCAGCGTTGAAGGACTAGCGGGAGGGCCTGGCGAGCAGTACTTC. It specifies CSVEGLAGGPGEQYF.

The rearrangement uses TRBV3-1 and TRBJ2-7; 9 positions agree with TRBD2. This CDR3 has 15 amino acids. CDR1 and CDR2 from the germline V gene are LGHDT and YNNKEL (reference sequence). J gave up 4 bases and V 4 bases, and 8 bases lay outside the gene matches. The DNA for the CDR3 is TGTGCCAGCAGCCGAGAAGCGGGAGGAAAATACGAGCAGTACTTC. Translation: CASSREAGGKYEQYF.

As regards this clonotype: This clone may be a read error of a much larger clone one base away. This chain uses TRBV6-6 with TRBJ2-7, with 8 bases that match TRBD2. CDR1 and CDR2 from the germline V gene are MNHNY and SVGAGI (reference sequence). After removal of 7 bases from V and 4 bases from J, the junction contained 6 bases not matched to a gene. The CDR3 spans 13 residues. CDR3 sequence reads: CASTGGARYEQYF. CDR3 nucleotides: TGTGCCAGCACCGGGGGGGCTAGGTACGAGCAGTACTTC.

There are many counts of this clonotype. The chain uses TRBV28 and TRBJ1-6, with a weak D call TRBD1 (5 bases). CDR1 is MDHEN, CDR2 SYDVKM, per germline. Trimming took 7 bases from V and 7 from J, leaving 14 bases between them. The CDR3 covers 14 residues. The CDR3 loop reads CASKRAGGNSPLHF. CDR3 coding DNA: TGTGCCAGCAAAAGGGCCGGGGGGAATTCACCCCTCCACTTT.

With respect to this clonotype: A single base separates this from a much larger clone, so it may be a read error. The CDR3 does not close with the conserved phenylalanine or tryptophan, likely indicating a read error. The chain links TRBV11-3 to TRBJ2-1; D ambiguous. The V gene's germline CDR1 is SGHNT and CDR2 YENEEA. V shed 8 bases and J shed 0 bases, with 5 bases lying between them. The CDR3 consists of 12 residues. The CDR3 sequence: CASGSSYNEQFS. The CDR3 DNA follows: TGTGCCAGCGGGTCCTCCTACAATGAGCAGTTCTCC.

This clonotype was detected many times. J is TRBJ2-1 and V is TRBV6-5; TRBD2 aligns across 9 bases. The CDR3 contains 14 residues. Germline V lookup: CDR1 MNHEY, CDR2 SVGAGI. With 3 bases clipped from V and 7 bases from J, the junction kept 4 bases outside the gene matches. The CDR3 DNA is TGTGCCAGCAGTTATGGGCTAGCGGGGAATGAGCAGTTCTTC. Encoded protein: CASSYGLAGNEQFF.

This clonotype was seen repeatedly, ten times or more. The CDR3 bases are TGTGCCAGCAGCTCCCCACGGGACCCTACCTACGAGCAGTACTTC. It translates to CASSSPRDPTYEQYF. The chain joins TRBV7-2 to TRBJ2-7; the D gene could be TRBD1 or TRBD2 (5 bases each). The germline gives CDR1 SGHTA, CDR2 FQGNSA. The CDR3 is 15 amino acids. Trimming removed 4 bases from V and 2 bases from J, with 15 bases in between.

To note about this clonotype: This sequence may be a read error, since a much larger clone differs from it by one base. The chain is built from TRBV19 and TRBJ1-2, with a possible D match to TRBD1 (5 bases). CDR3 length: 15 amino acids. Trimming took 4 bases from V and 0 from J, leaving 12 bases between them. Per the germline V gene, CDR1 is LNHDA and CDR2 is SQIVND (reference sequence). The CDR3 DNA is TGTGCCAGTAGTACGGAGGGACGGGCTAACTATGGCTACACCTTC. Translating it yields CASSTEGRANYGYTF.

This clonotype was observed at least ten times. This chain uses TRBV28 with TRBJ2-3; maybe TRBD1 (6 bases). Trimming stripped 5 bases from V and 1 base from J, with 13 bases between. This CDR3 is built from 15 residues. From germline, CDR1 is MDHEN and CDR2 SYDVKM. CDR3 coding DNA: TGTGCCAGCAGTCCCCGACAGGTGGGCACAGATACGCAGTATTTT. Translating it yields CASSPRQVGTDTQYF.